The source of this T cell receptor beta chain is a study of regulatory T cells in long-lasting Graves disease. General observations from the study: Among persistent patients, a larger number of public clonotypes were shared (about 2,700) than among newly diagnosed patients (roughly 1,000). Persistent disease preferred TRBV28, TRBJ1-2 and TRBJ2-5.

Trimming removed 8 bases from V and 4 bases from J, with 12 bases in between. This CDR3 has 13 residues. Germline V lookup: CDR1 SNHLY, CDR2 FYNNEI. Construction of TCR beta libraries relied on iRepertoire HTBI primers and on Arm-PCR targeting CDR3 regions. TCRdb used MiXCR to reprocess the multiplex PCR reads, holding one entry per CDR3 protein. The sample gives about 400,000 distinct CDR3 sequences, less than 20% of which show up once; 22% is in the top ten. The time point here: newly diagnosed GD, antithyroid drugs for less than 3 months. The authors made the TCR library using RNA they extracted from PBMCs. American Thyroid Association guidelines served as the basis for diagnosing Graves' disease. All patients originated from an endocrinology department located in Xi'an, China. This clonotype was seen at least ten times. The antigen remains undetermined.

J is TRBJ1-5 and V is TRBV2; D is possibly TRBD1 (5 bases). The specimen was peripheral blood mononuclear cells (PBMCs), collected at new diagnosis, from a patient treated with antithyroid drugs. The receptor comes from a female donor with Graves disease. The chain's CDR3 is CASQDTWNQPQHF. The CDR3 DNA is TGTGCCAGCCAGGACACTTGGAATCAGCCCCAGCATTTT.